Listed here are 20 T cell receptor beta chains from one sample, sequenced in a study of CD8 T cells in ankylosing spondylitis. A single record per CDR3 protein comes from TCRdb applying MiXCR to the 5' RACE reads. The sample contains roughly 700,000 distinct CDR3 sequences, roughly 20% of which appear only once. Whole-study results and caveats: A TCR beta motif of fewer than ten highly homologous variants seemed to mark ankylosing spondylitis blood.

These TCRs are of unknown antigen specificity. Sequencing was carried out using blood, either unsorted or a sorted T cell fraction (not recorded which). These receptors originate from a male donor with ankylosing spondylitis.

The chain is built from TRBV5-1 and TRBJ2-5; either TRBD1 or TRBD2 may fit D (5 bases each). The germline gives CDR1 SGHRS, CDR2 YFSETQ. The length of the CDR3 is 14 residues. V shed 5 bases and J shed 7 bases, with 18 bases lying between them. Here the CDR3 DNA reads TGCGCCAGCAGTTCCGAAGGGACCCCGGGGACCCAGTACTTC. This encodes CASSSEGTPGTQYF.

V is TRBV27 and J is TRBJ2-7; TRBD2 agrees at 14 bases. V lost 6 bases, J lost 5 bases, and 9 bases stayed unmatched. From germline, CDR1 is MNHEY and CDR2 SMNVEV (reference sequence). The CDR3 covers 16 residues. Here the CDR3 DNA reads TGTGCCAGCAGCCCGGGACTAGCGGGAGTGAGGAACGAGCAGTACTTC. Its protein product is CASSPGLAGVRNEQYF.

This clonotype was counted between two and nine times. The chain combines TRBV5-1 with TRBJ2-1, with 7 bases identical to TRBD1. The CDR3 length is 13 residues. J lost 2 bases, V lost 4 bases, and 0 bases had no gene match. Germline assignment: CDR1 SGHRS and CDR2 YFSETQ. The CDR3 reads CASSGTAYNEQFF. The CDR3 nucleotides are TGCGCCAGCAGCGGGACAGCCTACAATGAGCAGTTCTTC.

The J gene is TRBJ2-7, the V gene TRBV29-1; a weak D match, TRBD2 (5 bases). V lost 6 bases to trimming and J lost 1 base, with 19 bases between them. Germline V gene lookup returns CDR1 SQVTM and CDR2 ANQGSEA. The CDR3 extends over 15 amino acids. The CDR3, as DNA: TGCAGCGTCATTCGCTCGGGGTTTGAGTCCTACGAGCAGTACTTC. Translated, it gives CSVIRSGFESYEQYF.

The chain joins TRBV7-2 to TRBJ2-1, with TRBD1 matching 12 bases. Germline-derived CDR1 and CDR2 are SGHTA and FQGNSA. This CDR3 is built from 16 residues. The ends lost 5 bases at V and 9 bases at J; junction bases unmatched: 11. CDR3 bases: TGTGCCAGCAGCCCTAGAAGGGGACAGGGGGCGGGTGAGCAGTTCTTC. Translation: CASSPRRGQGAGEQFF.

This clonotype came up a few times. The chain couples TRBV5-1 to TRBJ2-3; tentatively, D is TRBD1 or TRBD2 (5 bases each). CDR3 length: 16 residues. Germline V CDR1 and CDR2: SGHRS, YFSETQ. Trimming removed 0 bases at V and 0 bases at J, with 11 bases between. The CDR3 DNA follows: TGCGCCAGCAGCTTGGGGGGACGTTCTAGCACAGATACGCAGTATTTT. It encodes CASSLGGRSSTDTQYF.

V and J are TRBV4-2 and TRBJ2-5; TRBD2 matches at 8 bases. Losses at the gene ends were 6 bases for V and 5 bases for J; bases not matched to a gene: 11. Germline values: CDR1 LGHNA, CDR2 YNFKEQ. This CDR3 is built from 15 residues. The CDR3 region has the DNA TGTGCCAGCAGGAGACCGTGGAGCGGGGGTGAGACCCAGTACTTC. Translation gives CASRRPWSGGETQYF.

The J gene is TRBJ2-1, the V gene TRBV20-1; TRBD2 matches 8 bases. CDR1 DFQATT and CDR2 SNEGSKA come from the germline V gene (reference sequence). The CDR3 covers 15 residues. V dropped 5 bases and J dropped 0; count of bases not matched to a gene: 6. CDR3 amino acids: CSAPWSGGSYNEQFF. CDR3 sequence (DNA): TGCAGTGCTCCATGGAGCGGGGGCTCCTACAATGAGCAGTTCTTC.

Notes on this clonotype: A junction boundary mismatches the germline segment, possibly from a read error. This rearrangement joins TRBV20-1 to TRBJ1-2; D is uncertain. Germline lookup yields CDR1 DFQATT and CDR2 SNEGSKA (reference sequence). The CDR3 extends over 13 amino acids. The CDR3 DNA follows: TGCGGTGCTAGAGATGACTTTCTCTATGGCTACACCTTC. Translated: CGARDDFLYGYTF.

There are many counts of this clonotype. The J gene is TRBJ2-7, the V gene TRBV20-1; no definite D call. The V and J ends lost 6 bases and 0 bases respectively, with 15 bases between them. Germline V gives CDR1 DFQATT, CDR2 SNEGSKA (reference sequence). The CDR3 runs 14 residues. CDR3 loop: CSALDQRSSYEQYF. As DNA, the CDR3 is TGCAGTGCCCTAGACCAAAGGAGCTCCTACGAGCAGTACTTC.

The rearrangement joins TRBV27 to TRBJ1-5; D remains ambiguous. Germline CDR1 and CDR2: MNHEY and SMNVEV (reference sequence). This CDR3 region has 15 residues. V was shortened by 3 bases and J by 3 bases, with 12 bases between the two germline ends. CDR3 region: CASSFLGTHNQPQHF. In DNA, the CDR3 is TGTGCCAGCAGTTTCTTGGGCACACACAATCAGCCCCAGCATTTT.

Here the CDR3 DNA reads TGTGCCAGCAGTTACTCGGCGACAGGGTCTCCAATCTCTGGAAACACCATATATTTT. Protein: CASSYSATGSPISGNTIYF. The rearrangement links TRBV6-5 to TRBJ1-3; TRBD1 matches 7 bases. CDR3 size: 19 residues. Germline V gene sequence: CDR1 MNHEY, CDR2 SVGAGI. J was trimmed by 0 bases and V by 0 bases; bases with no gene match: 11.

In its sample, this clonotype was seen many times. The V call is TRBV5-1, the J call TRBJ2-2, with D uncertain. CDR1 and CDR2 from the germline V gene are SGHRS and YFSETQ. V lost 4 bases and J lost 4, with 2 bases in between. The CDR3 contains 11 residues. The CDR3 DNA follows: TGCGCCAGCAGCACCACCGGGGAGCTGTTTTTT. Translation gives CASSTTGELFF.

The chain joins TRBV6-2 or TRBV6-3 to TRBJ2-7, with 12 bases aligning to TRBD2. V shed 6 bases, J shed 7 bases, and the junction held 16 bases outside the gene matches. Germline V gene data show CDR1 as MNHEY and CDR2 as SVGEGT. This CDR3 has 17 amino acids. CDR3: CASSSGTSGLWAGEQYF. For the CDR3, the DNA is TGTGCCAGCAGCTCCGGGACTAGCGGGCTGTGGGCGGGTGAGCAGTACTTC.

V gene TRBV5-6 combines with J gene TRBJ2-1; the D gene is possibly TRBD2 (6 bases). The length of the CDR3 is 14 residues. Trimming removed 0 bases from V and 10 bases from J, with 14 bases in between. Germline CDR1 is SGHDT and CDR2 is YYEEEE. CDR3 in DNA: TGTGCCAGCAGCTTGGTACGGGAGTGGAGGGAGCAGTTCTTC. Translated: CASSLVREWREQFF.

The CDR3 here is CSAVEQGGVWGNQPQHF. The CDR3 region has the DNA TGCAGCGCCGTTGAGCAGGGAGGGGTTTGGGGCAATCAGCCCCAGCATTTT. V is TRBV20-1 and J is TRBJ1-5; the D gene is possibly TRBD1 (5 bases). CDR1 and CDR2 (germline): DFQATT, SNEGSKA (reference sequence). The CDR3 consists of 17 residues.

The chain has TRBV7-2 and TRBJ2-1, with D uncertain. The germline V gene has CDR1 SGHTA and CDR2 FQGNSA. The CDR3 has 13 residues. The V end lost 5 bases, the J end lost 5 bases, and 10 bases lay between the germline ends. CDR3 DNA sequence: TGTGCCAGCAGCAATAACGGAAACAATGAGCAGTTCTTC. This gives the protein CASSNNGNNEQFF.

The V call is TRBV7-8, the J call TRBJ2-7, with D hard to call. The germline gives CDR1 SGHVS, CDR2 FQNEAQ. CDR3 size: 16 residues. Deletions cut 2 bases from V and 0 bases from J, with 14 bases between. The CDR3 bases are TGTGCCAGCAGCTTACTCAGTGGAATAAGCTCCTACGAGCAGTACTTC. As protein: CASSLLSGISSYEQYF.

The chain uses TRBV12-3 or TRBV12-4 and TRBJ2-7; 10 bases match TRBD2. Losses at the gene ends were 4 bases for V and 2 bases for J; bases not matched to a gene: 5. The CDR3 loop spans 15 amino acids. The CDR3 is CASSSTLAGAYEQYF. In DNA, the CDR3 is TGTGCCAGCAGTTCTACCCTAGCGGGGGCCTACGAGCAGTACTTC.

This clonotype was observed a handful of times. The J gene is TRBJ2-3, the V gene TRBV4-1; 13 bases match TRBD2. CDR1 and CDR2 (germline): MGHRA, YSYEKL. The CDR3 is 16 residues long. V lost 7 bases and J lost 3; bases outside the gene matches: 7. The CDR3 DNA sequence: TGCGCCAGCAACCTCGGACTAGCGGGAGAAACAGATACGCAGTATTTT. It encodes CASNLGLAGETDTQYF.